The T cell receptor (beta chain) described here comes from a study of cytomegalovirus exposure and HLA in healthy donors. Trimming shortened V by 0 bases and J by 4 bases, and 4 bases separated the two germline ends. CDR1 and CDR2 (germline): SGHDT, YYEEEE. CDR3 length: 12 residues. Whole-study results and caveats: The authors enumerated around 150 TCR beta chains as linked to cytomegalovirus. When the data were analyzed later, several of the most significant clusters appeared to be linked to common viral pathogens. Analyses of presence/absence relied on an assumption of roughly uniform sequencing depth across donors.

This clone showed up just once. The target antigen is unknown. The study ran its PCR with 60 Vbeta and 13 Jbeta primers. TCRdb's copy holds only in-frame clones and misses some; the assay was immunoSEQ multiplex PCR. The sample contains approximately 75,000 clones, 74% of which appear only once. Sequencing was done on a sample of PBMCs. This TCR was sampled from a woman aged 55 to 70 in good health and CMV-seropositive. The J gene is TRBJ1-2, the V gene TRBV5-6; D is unclear. CDR3 in amino acids: CASSLVAYGYTF. For the CDR3, the DNA is TGTGCCAGCAGCTTGGTAGCCTATGGCTACACCTTC.